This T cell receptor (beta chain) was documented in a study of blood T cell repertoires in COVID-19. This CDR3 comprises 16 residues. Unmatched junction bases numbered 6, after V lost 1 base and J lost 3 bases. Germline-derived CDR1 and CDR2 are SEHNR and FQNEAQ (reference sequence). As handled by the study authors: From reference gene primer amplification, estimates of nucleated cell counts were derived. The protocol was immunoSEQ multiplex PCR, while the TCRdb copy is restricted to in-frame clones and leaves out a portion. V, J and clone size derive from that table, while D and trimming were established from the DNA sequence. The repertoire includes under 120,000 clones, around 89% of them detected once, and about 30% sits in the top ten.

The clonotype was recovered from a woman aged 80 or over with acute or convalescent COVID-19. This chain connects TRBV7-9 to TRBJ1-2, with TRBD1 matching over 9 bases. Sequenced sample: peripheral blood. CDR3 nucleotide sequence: TGTGCCAGCAGCTTAGGATGGGACAGGGAGGACTATGGCTACACCTTC. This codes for CASSLGWDREDYGYTF.